This T cell receptor (beta chain) was captured in a study of cytomegalovirus exposure and HLA in healthy donors. Study-level information: A prior study identified roughly 110 million unique TCR beta sequences from about 179 million T cells. Findings and limits, study-wide: The authors judged a highly shared variant cluster likely a sequencing artifact. Some TCR beta chains (about 170 of them) were listed as cytomegalovirus-associated.

The PCR made use of 60 Vbeta and 13 Jbeta primers. Profiled with immunoSEQ multiplex PCR; TCRdb holds only in-frame clones, not every one. The sample lists 25,000 to 30,000 clones; more than 55% were seen once. The CDR3 covers 13 residues. The ends lost 6 bases at V and 4 bases at J; junction bases unmatched: 3. The germline V gene encodes CDR1 ENHRY and CDR2 SYGVKD. Note on this clone: Its antigen is still unknown.

The receptor comes from a male donor in good health and CMV-seropositive. The sequenced sample consisted of PBMCs. The genes are TRBV10-3 and TRBJ1-3; TRBD1 agrees at 7 bases. CDR3 nucleotides: TGTGCCATCAGCGAGGGACAGGGAAACACCATATATTTT. The encoded protein is CAISEGQGNTIYF.